This is a list of T cell receptor beta chains from one sample in a study of human thymus T cells. Only in-frame clones appear in the TCRdb table, and some are missing; sequencing was by immunoSEQ multiplex PCR. Of fewer than 90,000 clones listed, nearly 98% are singletons. Source material: thymus tissue. These receptors were collected from a boy in the first two years of life with a congenital heart defect but otherwise immunologically healthy. Both conserved end residues are part of each CDR3. The order of the fields is D gene, clone size, V gene, J gene, CDR3 DNA, CDR3 protein. D genes are given only for firm matches. Not all rows give a size; the values are once, few, many and, for expanded clones, a class.

d_call: -; clone_size: once; v_call: TRBV4-1; j_call: TRBJ1-2; cdr3_nt: TGCGCCAGCAGCCAGGAGGCCCCGACACCAACGAAGAGATTGAACTATGGCTACACCTTC; cdr3_aa: CASSQEAPTPTKRLNYGYTF
d_call: -; clone_size: -; v_call: TRBV19; j_call: TRBJ1-6; cdr3_nt: TGTGCCAGTAGTTCGGGCCGAGGAAATAATTCACCCCTCCACTTT; cdr3_aa: CASSSGRGNNSPLHF
d_call: -; clone_size: -; v_call: TRBV6-4; j_call: TRBJ2-1; cdr3_nt: TGTGCCAGCAGTAGTCCGGGGGGCGATGAGCAGTTCTTC; cdr3_aa: CASSSPGGDEQFF
d_call: -; clone_size: -; v_call: TRBV6-4; j_call: TRBJ2-1; cdr3_nt: TGTGCCAGCAGCGGAGGGCCCAATGAGCAGTTCTTC; cdr3_aa: CASSGGPNEQFF
d_call: -; clone_size: -; v_call: TRBV5-6; j_call: TRBJ1-6; cdr3_nt: TGTGCCAGCAGCGAAACATGGGAAAGGGACTCCTATAATTCACCCCTCCACTTT; cdr3_aa: CASSETWERDSYNSPLHF
d_call: -; clone_size: -; v_call: TRBV6-1; j_call: TRBJ1-2; cdr3_nt: TGTGCCAGCAGTGCGAGCTATGGCTACACCTTC; cdr3_aa: CASSASYGYTF
d_call: -; clone_size: -; v_call: TRBV7-2; j_call: TRBJ2-5; cdr3_nt: TGTGCCAGCAGCTTATTGAGGGAGCCCCAAGAGACCCAGTACTTC; cdr3_aa: CASSLLREPQETQYF
d_call: -; clone_size: -; v_call: TRBV7-9; j_call: TRBJ2-3; cdr3_nt: TGTGCCAGCAGCCCCAGAAGGGGATTGAGCACAGATACGCAGTATTTT; cdr3_aa: CASSPRRGLSTDTQYF
d_call: -; clone_size: -; v_call: TRBV6-5; j_call: TRBJ1-1; cdr3_nt: TGTGCCAGCAGTTACTCGATCGGCAGCACTGAAGCTTTCTTT; cdr3_aa: CASSYSIGSTEAFF
d_call: TRBD2; clone_size: -; v_call: TRBV19; j_call: TRBJ2-1; cdr3_nt: TGTGCCAGTAGTATCCGGGAGGGTGGTGAGCAGTTCTTC; cdr3_aa: CASSIREGGEQFF
d_call: -; clone_size: -; v_call: TRBV18; j_call: TRBJ2-1; cdr3_nt: TGTGCCAGCTCATCGGACAGAACTGACAATGAGCAGTTCTTC; cdr3_aa: CASSSDRTDNEQFF
d_call: -; clone_size: -; v_call: TRBV6-1; j_call: TRBJ2-3; cdr3_nt: TGTGCCAGCAGTGGTCGCCAGAACACAGATACGCAGTATTTT; cdr3_aa: CASSGRQNTDTQYF
d_call: TRBD1; clone_size: -; v_call: TRBV7-2; j_call: TRBJ1-2; cdr3_nt: TGTGCCAGCAGCCTTCGACGGACAGGGGGCGGGTATGGCTACACCTTC; cdr3_aa: CASSLRRTGGGYGYTF
d_call: -; clone_size: -; v_call: TRBV6-1; j_call: TRBJ1-4; cdr3_nt: TGTGCCAGCAGTGAAACTCCCTCGGTGGGGGAAAAACTGTTTTTT; cdr3_aa: CASSETPSVGEKLFF
d_call: -; clone_size: -; v_call: TRBV4-2; j_call: TRBJ1-3; cdr3_nt: TGTGCCAGCAGCCAAGATGACCTGGGTAGCTCTGGAAACACCATATATTTT; cdr3_aa: CASSQDDLGSSGNTIYF
d_call: -; clone_size: -; v_call: TRBV7-9; j_call: TRBJ2-3; cdr3_nt: TGTGCCAGCAGCTTGTTGGAGAGGGAAAGCACAGATACGCAGTATTTT; cdr3_aa: CASSLLERESTDTQYF
d_call: TRBD1; clone_size: -; v_call: TRBV7-9; j_call: TRBJ1-5; cdr3_nt: TGTGCCAGCAGCTTAGACCCGACAGGGCGTAGCAATCAGCCCCAGCATTTT; cdr3_aa: CASSLDPTGRSNQPQHF
d_call: -; clone_size: -; v_call: TRBV11-2; j_call: TRBJ1-1; cdr3_nt: TGTGCCAGCAGCTTAAACCACACTGAAGCTTTCTTT; cdr3_aa: CASSLNHTEAFF